The clone carrying this T cell receptor (beta chain) was counted only a few times. The antigen is undetermined. After expansion with viral peptide pools in the ViraFEST assay, antigen-specific CD4+ T cells were sequenced. Researchers isolated CD4+ T cells once 9 to 11 days of culture had elapsed. All vaccine recipients tested negative for nucleocapsid antibodies and had never contracted SARS-CoV-2 infection. IL-2 at about 10 IU/ml and peptides at 7.5 to 10 ug/ml were added to cultured PBMC, more than 1.5 million per well. The CDR3 is 15 amino acids. Trimming took off 9 bases at V and 8 bases at J, with 22 bases between the two ends. The germline V gene has CDR1 KGHDR and CDR2 SFDVKD. This record belongs to a study of vaccination effects on CD4 cells after COVID-19. Whole-study results and caveats: Pronounced clonal contraction occurred in clones induced by infection and by vaccine late after vaccination. The authors studied few convalescent patients and collected no early post-infection timepoints.

Assay: immunoSEQ multiplex PCR; the TCRdb copy retains only in-frame clones and omits some. Here the sample spans tens of thousands of clones, around 76% being singletons. The sequence derives from a human donor who received a COVID-19 vaccine. The rearrangement links TRBV24-1 to TRBJ1-5; a weak D match, TRBD1 (5 bases). The source material was CD4+ T cells from PBMCs cultured with HCoV-NL63 spike peptides, sampled before COVID-19 vaccination. CDR3 amino acids: CATVGEDVPEKPQHF. DNA for the CDR3: TGTGCCACCGTGGGGGAAGATGTGCCGGAAAAGCCCCAGCATTTT.